This T cell receptor (beta chain) emerged from a study of CD8 T cells in Susac syndrome. Worth noting for this clonotype: Antigen unknown.

General study points: The relatively small number of individuals in the TCR sequencing and HLA analysis was acknowledged by the study.

The trim removed 5 bases at V and 4 bases at J, leaving 3 bases unmatched. Germline loops: CDR1 LNHDA, CDR2 SQIVND (reference sequence). This CDR3 has 15 amino acids. Control patients had untreated stable or active relapsing-remitting multiple sclerosis by revised McDonald criteria. FACS enriched CD8+ TEMRA cells, while bulk CD8+ and CD4+ were negatively isolated. Reverse transcription used roughly 0.45 to 1 ug RNA and random hexamers. The amplification used immunoSEQ multiplex PCR on TCR beta CDR3; it spanned 54 Vbeta and 13 Jbeta. TCRdb reanalysed the immunoSEQ multiplex PCR reads using MiXCR and keeps one entry per CDR3 protein. The data contain fewer than 100,000 distinct CDR3 sequences, around 90% of them singletons.

The chain couples TRBV19 to TRBJ2-1; 12 nucleotides match TRBD2. The TCR comes from a human donor with multiple sclerosis. Sequenced sample: CD8+ T cells from PBMCs. The CDR3 is CASSLTSGGYNEQFF. The CDR3 DNA follows: TGTGCCAGTAGTTTAACTAGCGGGGGGTACAATGAGCAGTTCTTC.